This paragraph covers one T cell receptor beta chain sequence. Its matching antigen is unknown. Cryopreserved PBMCs provided around 2 micrograms of genomic DNA for the TCR beta libraries. These data are taken from a study of cytotoxic CD8 clonotypes in ibrutinib-treated CLL. Overall study findings and caveats: Clonality increased at ibrutinib response and stayed stable in sustained remission. At progression, however, it fell back toward baseline. Contraction or stability on treatment was seen for public clonotypes, which were uncommon.

CDR1 and CDR2 (germline): SGHTA, FQGNSA. V gave up 3 bases and J gave up 5 bases, with 13 bases separating them. This CDR3 region has 14 residues. Sequenced by immunoSEQ multiplex PCR; TCRdb stores in-frame clones only, minus some. The data contain some 63,000 clones, 90% of them singletons. The rearrangement links TRBV7-2 to TRBJ1-2, with a tentative D call TRBD1 (5 bases). The sample consisted of PBMCs, taken after 12 months of ibrutinib treatment. This clonotype was obtained from a human donor with chronic lymphocytic leukemia. CDR3 region: CASSLHRGEYGYTF. The CDR3 DNA is TGTGCCAGCAGCTTGCATAGAGGGGAATATGGCTACACCTTC.